This T cell receptor beta chain stems from a study of blood T cell repertoires in COVID-19 (dated by TCRdb to 2018 to 2021). Background for the entire study: The collaborator samples originated in the United States, Italy and Spain and spanned the acute and convalescent phases of COVID-19. The material from the prospective study consisted of cDNA or gDNA derived from T cells, B-cell-depleted T cells, or PBMCs. Subjects who had been exposed to COVID-19, were actively infected with it, or had recovered from it provided the deeply sampled blood TCRbeta repertoires that made up the dataset. The repertoires were released in a freely available public database meant as a resource for research on the immune response to SARS-CoV-2. Samples came from the ongoing ImmuneRACE study (first 160 participants) plus 1,254 subjects from 6 global collaborators. Sample metadata almost always included a de-identified subject ID, COVID-19 status, age in years and sex. HLA class I and class II types, where available, came from metadata supplied by the sample provider rather than from assay-based typing. Overall results and qualifications from the work: The quantity of clinical and demographic metadata differed by source and by participant and was supplied without curation.

This clone has just one count. Its antigen is not yet known. No base-level quality is on record; no much larger clone is a single base apart. TCRbeta CDR3 regions were amplified from genomic DNA using the immunoSEQ Assay, a bias-controlled multiplex PCR. As for the authors' bioinformatics: The number of nucleated cells in each sample was estimated from the amplification of reference gene primers within the assay. Sequence reads were collapsed and filtered to measure the absolute abundance of every unique TCRbeta CDR3 rearrangement. For each sample, productive Simpson clonality was calculated by taking the square root of Simpson's diversity index across productive rearrangements. The clones in this table, taken by TCRdb from immuneACCESS, are in-frame only. Not every clone is retained; where verified, under half of the shortfall comes from an unresolved V gene, and the cause of the rest is unknown. V, J and clone size derive from that table, while D and trimming were established from the DNA sequence. In all, the sample holds over 200,000 clones, and around nine tenths of those were seen once. In total, the top ten clones hold around 2.9% of the sample.

Collaborating institutions collected whole blood in K2EDTA tubes following their own protocols. For TCRbeta analysis, collaborators shipped samples in one of three forms: frozen whole blood, isolated PBMCs, or DNA extracted from either of those sample types. Material: peripheral blood. The clonotype was recovered from a woman aged 60-70 years with acute or convalescent COVID-19.

The DNA reads as follows: TGTGCCAGTAGTATAGATAGGCGGCAGCCCCAGCATTTT. Its coded protein is CASSIDRRQPQHF. The sequence links TRBV19 to TRBJ1-5; the D gene is not confidently resolved. According to the germline V gene (reference sequence), CDR1 reads LNHDA and CDR2 reads SQIVND. Spanning cysteine to phenylalanine, the CDR3 consists of 13 amino acids. CDR3 DNA only is kept here, 39 bases in frame from base 1. Between the V and J ends, shortened by 0 bases and 7 bases respectively, the junction contains 7 bases.